One T cell receptor (beta chain) is described in this entry. No antigen is known for it. The record originates from a study of shared clonotypes between healthy human individuals. Study-wide results and limits: It was the non-shared clonotypes that had lower generation probabilities than clonotypes shared by all four donors.

Naive CD8 cells were CD45RO-negative, positively selected for CCR7, excluding terminally differentiated effector memory CD45RA+ cells. Germline assignment: CDR1 SEHNR and CDR2 FQNEAQ (reference sequence). The CDR3 is 14 residues long. Trimming cost V 2 bases and J 5 bases, with 12 bases left between them. Produced via immunoSEQ multiplex PCR; TCRdb's table is partial and in-frame only. The sample gives about 2 million clones, less than 95% of which show up once; roughly 1% is in the top ten. This chain uses TRBV7-9 with TRBJ2-5; D uncertain. This TCR was sampled from a man in his late teens or twenties in good health. Sequencing used naive CD8+ T cells sorted from blood. CDR3 nucleotides: TGTGCCAGCAGCTTATCCGTTGGATGGGAGACCCAGTACTTC. This translates into CASSLSVGWETQYF.